The 14 T cell receptor beta chains reported below all come from one sample, sequenced in a study of Ad26.COV2.S vaccination and SARS-CoV-2 variants. This table comes from immunoSEQ multiplex PCR, and its TCRdb copy is limited to in-frame clones, with some not included. The table has about 180,000 clones, around nine tenths seen once. The sequenced sample was peripheral blood, obtained after recovery from COVID-19. Receptors were obtained from a human donor who had recovered from COVID-19.

This clone was recorded only once. The genes are TRBV5-1 and TRBJ2-2; D is undetermined. V lost 1 base, J lost 0 bases, and 4 bases lay in between. The CDR3 is 14 residues long. The germline V gene has CDR1 SGHRS and CDR2 YFSETQ. The DNA for the CDR3 is TGCGCCAGCAGCTTGTTCCCGAACACCGGGGAGCTGTTTTTT. It yields the protein CASSLFPNTGELFF.

CDR3: CASSQSGSEGETQYF. The CDR3 region has the DNA TGTGCCAGCAGCCAGAGCGGGAGTGAGGGAGAGACCCAGTACTTC. The V gene is TRBV3-1 (or the pseudogene TRBV3-2), the J gene TRBJ2-5, with 8 bases aligning to TRBD2. Looked up from germline, CDR1 is LGHDT and CDR2 is YNNKEL (reference sequence). J was trimmed by 4 bases and V by 3 bases; bases with no gene match: 7. The CDR3 length is 15 residues.

The chain uses TRBV5-1 and TRBJ2-5, with D possibly being TRBD1 or TRBD2 (5 bases each). Germline loops: CDR1 SGHRS, CDR2 YFSETQ. Trimming took off 7 bases at V and 2 bases at J, with 12 bases between the two ends. This CDR3 is built from 13 residues. The CDR3 DNA reads as TGCGCCAGCGGGCCCGGGGCGCAAGAGACCCAGTACTTC. Translating it yields CASGPGAQETQYF.

This clone was observed a few times. The J gene is TRBJ1-2, the V gene TRBV29-1; 8 nucleotides align to TRBD1. The junction had 7 bases not matched to a gene; V was cut back by 6 bases and J by 4 bases. Germline values: CDR1 SQVTM, CDR2 ANQGSEA. There are 13 residues in the CDR3. The CDR3 loop is CSVGTGALYGYTF. DNA of the CDR3: TGCAGCGTGGGGACAGGAGCTCTCTATGGCTACACCTTC.

The V gene is TRBV6-5, the J gene TRBJ2-3, with 7 bases matching TRBD2. Per germline, CDR1 MNHEY and CDR2 SVGAGI. V was pared by 7 bases and J by 5 bases, with 6 bases of the junction left unmatched. This CDR3 is built from 13 residues. CDR3 region: CASMKRGIDTQYF. Written as DNA, the CDR3 is TGTGCCAGCATGAAGCGGGGAATAGATACGCAGTATTTT.

The chain combines TRBV7-2 with TRBJ1-2; no reliable D call. The CDR3 spans 13 residues. The ends were cut back, 6 bases at V and 8 bases at J, with 16 bases in the middle. From germline, CDR1 is SGHTA and CDR2 FQGNSA. CDR3 sequence (DNA): TGTGCCAGCAGGATCCTACCGACGCGGGGCTACACCTTC. This gives the protein CASRILPTRGYTF.

The chain joins TRBV4-1 to TRBJ2-7; 11 bases line up with TRBD2. V trimming: 1 base; J trimming: 5 bases; junction bases outside the gene matches: 7. The germline V gene encodes CDR1 MGHRA and CDR2 YSYEKL. The CDR3 runs to 16 residues. CDR3 nucleotide sequence: TGCGCCAGCAGCCAAGGTGCCCTAGCGGGAGGCGACGAGCAGTACTTC. Protein: CASSQGALAGGDEQYF.

The CDR3 spells CASSLLTGSGNTIYF. In nucleotides, the CDR3 is TGTGCCAGCAGCCTACTTACAGGGAGTGGAAACACCATATATTTT. The genes are TRBV3-1 (or the pseudogene TRBV3-2) and TRBJ1-3, with D maybe TRBD1 (6 bases). This CDR3 is built from 15 residues. Trimming took 4 bases from V and 3 from J, leaving 13 bases between them. In germline, CDR1 is LGHDT, CDR2 YNNKEL (reference sequence).

This sequence joins TRBV29-1 and TRBJ2-1, with D possibly being TRBD2 (6 bases). Between the trimmed V and J ends, which lost 2 bases and 0 bases, there was a span of 17 bases. Germline V gene data show CDR1 as SQVTM and CDR2 as ANQGSEA. The CDR3 extends over 17 amino acids. The CDR3 is CSVENPGGTSSYNEQFF. Here the CDR3 DNA reads TGCAGCGTTGAAAATCCCGGGGGTACTAGCTCCTACAATGAGCAGTTCTTC.

The J gene is TRBJ2-1, the V gene TRBV19; the match to TRBD2 covers 12 bases. Germline V gene sequence: CDR1 LNHDA, CDR2 SQIVND (reference sequence). Trimming removed 7 bases from V and 0 bases from J; junction bases left unmatched: 10. The CDR3 consists of 18 residues. The CDR3 sequence is CASKGRLAGDRSYNEQFF. The CDR3, as DNA: TGTGCCAGTAAAGGTCGACTAGCGGGGGACCGCTCCTACAATGAGCAGTTCTTC.

The chain is built from TRBV19 and TRBJ2-7; D is possibly TRBD1 (6 bases). The CDR3 length is 12 residues. V lost 9 bases and J 4 bases, leaving 13 bases between the germline ends. Germline assignment: CDR1 LNHDA and CDR2 SQIVND (reference sequence). The DNA of the CDR3 is TGTGCCAGCCCCAACAGGGCTTACGAGCAGTACTTC. Its translation: CASPNRAYEQYF.

The chain has TRBV5-4 and TRBJ2-5, with 7 bases that match TRBD2. CDR3 length: 16 residues. Germline V lookup: CDR1 SGHNT, CDR2 YYREEE (reference sequence). Trimming cost V 4 bases and J 7 bases; bases outside gene matches: 16. The CDR3 DNA sequence: TGTGCCAGCAGCGCCCTATTAGCGGGTGCTATGGGGACCCAGTACTTC. Amino acid sequence: CASSALLAGAMGTQYF.

The DNA for the CDR3 is TGTGCCAGTAGTCCAGGGGGCGGAGACCAAGAGACCCAGTACTTC. The encoded protein is CASSPGGGDQETQYF. The chain carries TRBV19 and TRBJ2-5; TRBD1 agrees at 8 bases. J gave up 0 bases and V 5 bases, and 5 bases lay outside the gene matches. This CDR3 is built from 15 residues. Germline lookup yields CDR1 LNHDA and CDR2 SQIVND (reference sequence).

The chain uses TRBV6-5 and TRBJ1-3; 8 bases agree with TRBD1. This CDR3 is 14 amino acids long. With 5 bases clipped from V and 6 bases from J, the junction kept 6 bases outside the gene matches. CDR1 is MNHEY, CDR2 SVGAGI, per germline. The CDR3 sequence is CASSLGQGKNTIYF. The CDR3, as DNA: TGTGCCAGCAGTCTAGGACAGGGTAAAAACACCATATATTTT.